This passage covers 2 T cell receptor beta chains from one sample sequenced in a study of OX40 agonist ivuxolimab in advanced cancers. Profiled with immunoSEQ multiplex PCR; TCRdb holds only in-frame clones, not every one. The table shows around 62,000 clones, with around 80% occurring only once. Sample: CD4+ or CD8+ T cells sorted from blood, taken in a trial of the OX40 agonist ivuxolimab. The receptors originated from an adult with an advanced solid tumor such as melanoma, head and neck, liver or kidney cancer.

This chain links TRBV28 with TRBJ1-6; tentative D call: TRBD1 (5 bases). The CDR3 is 15 amino acids. Germline V CDR1 and CDR2: MDHEN, SYDVKM. Deletions cut 2 bases from V and 5 bases from J, with 10 bases between. The CDR3 sequence: CASSLQGIDNSPLHF. The DNA of the CDR3 is TGTGCCAGCAGTTTACAGGGTATTGATAATTCACCCCTCCACTTT.

This rearrangement joins TRBV19 to TRBJ2-1, with TRBD1 as a possible D gene (5 bases). Germline V gene data show CDR1 as LNHDA and CDR2 as SQIVND (reference sequence). This CDR3 has 16 amino acids. V lost 3 bases, J lost 3 bases, and 15 bases lay in between. Here the CDR3 DNA reads TGTGCCAGTAGTATCCCACAGGTGAACTTCTACAATGAGCAGTTCTTC. This codes for CASSIPQVNFYNEQFF.